This passage covers 5 T cell receptor beta chains from one sample sequenced in a study of blood T cell repertoires in COVID-19. TCRdb's copy holds only in-frame clones and misses some; the assay was immunoSEQ multiplex PCR. The sample lists 200,000 to 250,000 clones; approximately 90% were seen once. Sequencing was carried out using PBMCs or T cells enriched from blood (not recorded which). The receptor set was obtained from a woman in her thirties or forties with acute COVID-19.

This clone was seen a few times. V gene TRBV20-1 combines with J gene TRBJ1-1, with D unclear. Trimming left V 6 bases short and J 0 bases short, with 2 bases between. The CDR3 is 10 residues long. Germline-derived CDR1 and CDR2 are DFQATT and SNEGSKA (reference sequence). CDR3 sequence: CSAMNTEAFF. DNA of the CDR3: TGCAGTGCCATGAACACTGAAGCTTTCTTT.

The chain carries TRBV3-1 (or the pseudogene TRBV3-2) and TRBJ2-1; 9 nucleotides align to TRBD2. V shed 1 base and J 9 bases; nucleotides not matched to a gene: 4. The germline V gene encodes CDR1 LGHDT and CDR2 YNNKEL (reference sequence). The CDR3 has 14 amino acids. The DNA for the CDR3 is TGTGCCAGCAGCCAAGTAGCGGGGGCTAGTGAGCAGTTCTTC. The encoded protein is CASSQVAGASEQFF.

This rearrangement joins TRBV7-8 to TRBJ1-1; 8 nucleotides agree with TRBD1. CDR3 length: 15 amino acids. CDR1 and CDR2 (germline): SGHVS, FQNEAQ. V was pared by 5 bases and J by 5 bases, with 10 bases of the junction left unmatched. This CDR3 is CASSRNRGSSTEAFF. In nucleotides, the CDR3 is TGTGCCAGCAGCCGAAACAGGGGGAGCTCTACTGAAGCTTTCTTT.

This clone appeared once. V usage is TRBV24-1 and J usage is TRBJ1-1; TRBD1 agrees at 7 bases. The CDR3 runs 14 residues. In germline, CDR1 is KGHDR, CDR2 SFDVKD. V shed 9 bases and J 4 bases; nucleotides not matched to a gene: 10. The CDR3 region is CATRSARGPTEAFF. Here the CDR3 DNA reads TGTGCCACCCGTTCGGCGAGGGGGCCCACTGAAGCTTTCTTT.

The chain has TRBV11-1 and TRBJ1-2; 7 bases fit TRBD1. Per germline, CDR1 SGHAT and CDR2 FQDESV (reference sequence). V shed 5 bases and J 4 bases; nucleotides not matched to a gene: 7. This CDR3 has 14 residues. For the CDR3, the DNA is TGTGCCAGCAGCCGACGGGGGACAGCCTATGGCTACACCTTC. It yields the protein CASSRRGTAYGYTF. The whole variable domain, remainder taken from reference TRBV11-1 and TRBJ1-2, is EAEVAQSPRYKITEKSQAVAFWCDPISGHATLYWYRQILGQGPELLVQFQDESVVDDSQLPKDRFSAERLKGVDSTLKIQPAELGDSAMYLCASSRRGTAYGYTFGSGTRLTVV.